This record looks at one T cell receptor (beta chain) sequence and its context. The source of the sample is a study of blood T cell repertoires in COVID-19. Whole-study context: COVID-19 samples collected from the United States, Italy and Spain covered acute and convalescent phases. T cells, B-cell-depleted T cells, or PBMCs supplied cDNA or gDNA.

In the original analysis: Estimation of nucleated cell counts relied on the amplification of reference gene primers. Assay used: immunoSEQ multiplex PCR; TCRdb lists only in-frame clones, some missing. The V and J calls and the clone size are those of that table, but D and trimming were determined from the DNA. The sample gives about 95,000 clones, approximately 88% of which show up once; roughly 5.1% is in the top ten. Seattle enrolled patients during active infection and tracked them longitudinally. The sequence was collected from a man aged 55 to 69 with COVID-19, enrolled during active disease. The sequencing input was peripheral blood.

The CDR3: CASSEESSYNEQFF. The CDR3 nucleotides are TGTGCCAGCAGCGAGGAGAGCTCCTACAATGAGCAGTTCTTC. This rearrangement joins TRBV6-5 to TRBJ2-1; D is undetermined. The CDR3 runs to 14 residues. Trimming took 6 bases from V and 0 from J, leaving 9 bases between them. Germline values: CDR1 MNHEY, CDR2 SVGAGI.